This TCR beta chain appears in the sequencing data of a study of tumor and adjacent non-tumor tissue in lung cancer. About this clonotype itself: This may arise from a read error, as a much more abundant clone is one base away.

TCRbeta libraries were built with three rounds of nested PCR, modified from ARM-PCR. TCRdb itself ran the multiplex PCR reads through MiXCR, one entry per CDR3 protein. Of roughly 43,000 distinct CDR3 sequences detected, 60% appear once; the ten largest clones hold roughly 44%. The template was RNA from unsorted bulk tissue. Distant lung tissue was collected more than 3 cm away from the tumor edge. What was sequenced was distant non-tumor lung tissue. The sequence was collected from a man between 50 and 59 years old with non-small cell lung cancer.

The CDR3 here is CVSSPTRGSYEQYF. The CDR3 coding sequence is TGTGTCAGCAGCCCGACTAGGGGATCCTACGAGCAGTACTTC. The J gene is TRBJ2-7, the V gene TRBV13; TRBD2 might be the D (6 bases). Germline assignment: CDR1 PRHDT and CDR2 FYEKMQ (reference sequence). The CDR3 runs 14 residues.